This T cell receptor beta chain emerged from a study of cytotoxic CD8 clonotypes in ibrutinib-treated CLL. Study at large: The study recorded mean values of about 260,000 productive templates and approximately 94,000 productive rearrangements per sample. General study points: Clonotypes that were public were uncommon, and they contracted or stayed stable on treatment. Baseline clonality, higher than in age-matched healthy donors, tracked circulating CD8+ T-cell counts.

The authors obtained roughly 1.8 micrograms of genomic DNA from cryopreserved PBMCs for TCR beta libraries. Using immunoSEQ multiplex PCR, the repertoire was profiled, and TCRdb retains in-frame clones only, with some absent. This sample yields approximately 200,000 clones, of which about 72% are seen a single time; under 15% belongs to the top ten. Germline V gene data show CDR1 as KGHSH and CDR2 as LQKENI. There are 15 residues in the CDR3. V gave up 2 bases and J gave up 2 bases, with 10 bases separating them. As regards this clone: Its antigen is not identified.

The starting material was PBMCs, obtained after 24 months of ibrutinib treatment. The clonotype was recovered from a human donor with chronic lymphocytic leukemia. The rearrangement links TRBV18 to TRBJ2-1; tentative D call: TRBD2 (5 bases). CDR3 residues: CASSPEGKAYNEQFF. The CDR3 coding sequence is TGTGCCAGCTCACCAGAGGGCAAGGCCTACAATGAGCAGTTCTTC.